Listed below are T cell receptor beta chains from one sample, sequenced in a study of memory CD4+ T cells and cytomegalovirus serostatus. Clones were sequenced by immunoSEQ multiplex PCR, and TCRdb holds only the in-frame ones, with some missing. The sample lists around 63,000 clones; around 82% were seen once. The sequencing input was memory CD4+ T cells from blood. The receptors were sampled from an adult in good health and CMV-seronegative. Some clones in this sample may be carry-over from other donors' samples. The CDR3 runs from the conserved cysteine through the conserved F or W. Fields, in order: V gene, CDR3 length, J gene, D gene, clone size, CDR3 DNA, CDR3 protein. A D gene is named only where the DNA matches it firmly. Clone size is not always given. Where it is, it says once, few, many or a class for expanded clones.

>TRBV29-1|17|TRBJ2-3|TRBD2|.
TGCAGCGGGGGACTAGCGGGAGGGCCAGGTGGCACAGATACGCAGTATTTT
CSGGLAGGPGGTDTQYF
>TRBV30|14|TRBJ1-5|.|.
TGTGCCTGGAGTGTAGGGAGCAGGGGTCAGCCCCAGCATTTT
CAWSVGSRGQPQHF
>TRBV28|15|TRBJ1-5|.|.
TGTGCCAGCAGTTTCCTGATCCGCACGGATCAGCCCCAGCATTTT
CASSFLIRTDQPQHF
>TRBV9|17|TRBJ2-1|.|once
TGTGCCAGCAGCGTAGGAGTGGGGGACTCCCGCCTGGATGAGCAGTTCTTC
CASSVGVGDSRLDEQFF
>TRBV30|11|TRBJ2-7|TRBD1|.
TGTGCCTGGTCTCCGGGACAGGCAAAGTACTTC
CAWSPGQAKYF
>TRBV5-1|17|TRBJ2-1|TRBD2|.
TGCGCCAGCAGCTTCCACTGGGGCGGGGGGGCAAAAAATGAGCAGTTCTTC
CASSFHWGGGAKNEQFF
>TRBV5-1|14|TRBJ2-1|.|.
TGCGCCAGCAGCTTGGAGCGGACGTACAATGAGCAGTTCTTC
CASSLERTYNEQFF
>TRBV6-5|14|TRBJ2-7|.|.
TGTGCCAGCAGTTACTCGCAGGGATTCTTCGAGCAGTACTTC
CASSYSQGFFEQYF
>TRBV25-1|13|TRBJ1-4|.|.
TGTGCCACCGCGGACCTGGAGGGTGAAAAACTGTTTTTT
CATADLEGEKLFF
>TRBV6-5|13|TRBJ1-1|.|.
TGTGCCACTCACGGGACTGACGACACTGAAGCTTTCTTT
CATHGTDDTEAFF
>TRBV10-3|13|TRBJ1-3|TRBD1|few
TGTGCCATCATGACACAGGGGGGAAACACCATATATTTT
CAIMTQGGNTIYF
>TRBV4-2|15|TRBJ2-2|.|.
TGTGCCAGCAGCCAAAGCTCCGTGAACACCGGGGAGCTGTTTTTT
CASSQSSVNTGELFF
>TRBV6-5|14|TRBJ1-1|.|.
TGTGCCAGCGAAGGTTTGGGGGGGAACACTGAAGCTTTCTTT
CASEGLGGNTEAFF
>TRBV10-3|14|TRBJ2-7|.|.
TGTGCCATCAGTAACATAGCGGAACGCTACGAGCAGTACTTC
CAISNIAERYEQYF
>TRBV11-2|19|TRBJ2-7|.|.
TGTGCCAGCAGCCCCATTAATCGTATAAGGGGAGGAGGCTCCTACGAGCAGTACTTC
CASSPINRIRGGGSYEQYF
>TRBV4-3|14|TRBJ1-5|.|.
TGCGCCAGCAGCGTGGACAACAGCAATCAGCCCCAGCATTTT
CASSVDNSNQPQHF
>TRBV6-6|15|TRBJ2-1|TRBD1|.
TGTGCCACCGCCTTCACCAGGACAGGGGACAATGAGCAGTTCTTC
CATAFTRTGDNEQFF
>TRBV13|14|TRBJ2-3|.|.
TGTGCCAGCAGCTGGAACAGGGCCACAGATACGCAGTATTTT
CASSWNRATDTQYF
>TRBV9|14|TRBJ2-5|.|.
TGTGCCAGCAGCGTAGGACCCAGAGCGGAGACCCAGTACTTC
CASSVGPRAETQYF
>TRBV10-3|15|TRBJ1-5|.|.
TGTGCCATCAGTGAGAAACGTGACAGAGATCAGCCCCAGCATTTT
CAISEKRDRDQPQHF
>TRBV6-4|13|TRBJ2-3|.|.
TGTGCCAGCAGTGACCAGGGAGCAGATACGCAGTATTTT
CASSDQGADTQYF
>TRBV7-2|15|TRBJ2-7|.|.
TGTGCCAGCAGCCCGTGGGCCGCCGGTACCTACGAGCAGTACTTC
CASSPWAAGTYEQYF
>TRBV7-9|13|TRBJ2-1|TRBD2|.
TGTGCCAGCCAAGCGGGAGCGGGAGGAGAGCAGTTCTTC
CASQAGAGGEQFF
>TRBV5-1|14|TRBJ2-6|.|.
TGCGCCAGCAGCCCCCCTTGGGGGGCCAACGTCCTGACTTTC
CASSPPWGANVLTF